This TCR beta chain was sequenced for a study of T-cell reconstitution after alpha-beta-depleted transplantation in children. For TCRbeta, the library was prepared with unique molecular identifiers. TCRdb ran MiXCR on the PCR reads and lists one entry per CDR3 protein. The top ten hold over 3% of the sample, which has about 540,000 distinct CDR3 sequences, about a sixth seen once. This clonotype was detected a few times. The CDR3 runs to 15 residues. The germline gives CDR1 MNHEY, CDR2 SMNVEV (reference sequence). With 4 bases removed from V and 4 bases from J, the gap between germline ends came to 14 bases.

This clonotype was obtained from a human donor who donated a stem cell graft to a child with acute lymphoblastic leukemia. The sample consisted of PBMCs from the stem cell graft donor, taken from the stem cell graft. V and J are TRBV27 and TRBJ1-5; D remains unclear. The CDR3: CASSSRGVWNQPQHF. Here the CDR3 DNA reads TGTGCCAGCAGTTCCCGGGGTGTATGGAATCAGCCCCAGCATTTT.